The 21 T cell receptor beta chains below come from one sample, sequenced in a study of post-analysis software for immune sequencing data. Whole-study results and caveats: Patients had higher frequencies than controls of roughly 5 TRBV segments, including TRBV5-6, TRBV5-1 and TRBV20-1.

Unique molecular identifiers had been added to the TCR beta cDNA libraries. TCRdb called the PCR reads again in MiXCR, with one record for every CDR3 protein. The sample contains 150,000 to 200,000 distinct CDR3 sequences, approximately 30% of which appear only once. No cognate antigen is known for these TCRs. Sample: blood. All receptors come from a girl aged 10 to 17 with multiple sclerosis.

This clonotype turned up a few times. The chain is built from TRBV7-2 and TRBJ2-1; D unresolved. The CDR3 is made up of 14 amino acids. V gave up 2 bases and J gave up 5 bases, with 10 bases separating them. Per the germline V gene, CDR1 is SGHTA and CDR2 is FQGNSA. The CDR3 nucleotides are TGTGCCAGCAGCTTAAATATGAAGAACAATGAGCAGTTCTTC. Protein: CASSLNMKNNEQFF.

This clonotype was seen many times. This chain joins TRBV29-1 and TRBJ2-1, with 8 positions matching TRBD2. J was trimmed by 2 bases and V by 6 bases; bases with no gene match: 6. Looked up from germline, CDR1 is SQVTM and CDR2 is ANQGSEA. This CDR3 has 14 residues. The CDR3 region is CSVASSGAYNEQFF. The CDR3 DNA sequence: TGCAGCGTAGCTAGTAGCGGGGCCTACAATGAGCAGTTCTTC.

This clonotype was seen a few times. The V gene is TRBV12-3 or TRBV12-4, the J gene TRBJ2-7, with D uncertain. The CDR3 spans 12 residues. V lost 4 bases and J lost 7, with 11 bases in between. In DNA form, the CDR3 reads TGTGCCAGCAGTTCGAACCTTCTAGAGCAGTACTTC. Amino acids: CASSSNLLEQYF.

As concerns this clonotype: The junction and the germline gene differ at one end; a read error may be behind it. The gene calls are TRBV12-3 or TRBV12-4 and TRBJ2-7; D is unclear. The CDR3 length is 15 residues. In DNA form, the CDR3 reads TGTGCCAGCAGTTTAGCCCTCTTGGGATCCTACGAGGAGTACTTC. Protein product: CASSLALLGSYEEYF.

The table lists this clonotype with many counts. This chain connects TRBV12-3 or TRBV12-4 to TRBJ1-2; no clear D. Trimming stripped 6 bases from V and 7 bases from J, with 9 bases between. There are 11 residues in the CDR3. The CDR3 nucleotides read TGTGCCAGCAGCGTAGGGTTTGGCTACACCTTC. It yields the protein CASSVGFGYTF.

This clonotype was counted only a few times. V is TRBV18 and J is TRBJ2-7, with 13 bases matching TRBD2. J lost 2 bases, V lost 6 bases, and 1 base had no gene match. The CDR3 has 14 amino acids. Germline loops: CDR1 KGHSH, CDR2 LQKENI. The CDR3 spells CASSGTSGTYEQYF. In DNA, the CDR3 is TGTGCCAGCTCCGGGACTAGCGGGACCTACGAGCAGTACTTC.

This clonotype was seen more than once but under ten times. The chain employs TRBV5-6 and TRBJ1-5, with 10 bases matching TRBD1. Losses at the gene ends were 3 bases for V and 3 bases for J; bases not matched to a gene: 6. Germline V lookup: CDR1 SGHDT, CDR2 YYEEEE. This CDR3 contains 16 residues. The CDR3 DNA sequence: TGTGCCAGCAGCTACTGGACAGGGGGTACCAATCAGCCCCAGCATTTT. Amino acid sequence: CASSYWTGGTNQPQHF. Using reference TRBV5-6 and TRBJ1-5 for the parts outside the CDR3, the full variable domain is DAGVTQSPTHLIKTRGQQVTLRCSPKSGHDTVSWYQQALGQGPQFIFQYYEEEERQRGNFPDRFSGHQFPNYSSELNVNALLLGDSALYLCASSYWTGGTNQPQHFGDGTRLSIL.

This clonotype occurred a few times. This clone may be a read error of a much larger clone one base away. This chain uses TRBV10-3 with TRBJ1-1, with 7 bases aligning to TRBD1. V shed 4 bases and J 4 bases; nucleotides not matched to a gene: 3. This CDR3 contains 13 residues. Germline-derived CDR1 and CDR2 are ENHRY and SYGVKD. The DNA for the CDR3 is TGTGCCATCAGTGCGCCAGGGGGCACTGAAGCTTTCTTT. It yields the protein CAISAPGGTEAFF.

The rearrangement joins TRBV2 to TRBJ1-4, with D hard to call. CDR1 and CDR2 from the germline V gene are SNHLY and FYNNEI. This CDR3 contains 17 residues. Between the trimmed V and J ends, which lost 7 bases and 0 bases, there was a span of 18 bases. The CDR3 here is CASTRDPDGATNEKLFF. CDR3 DNA: TGTGCCAGCACCCGGGATCCTGACGGGGCAACTAATGAAAAACTGTTTTTT.

The chain recombines TRBV6-5 with TRBJ1-6; TRBD1 agrees at 8 bases. The germline V gene has CDR1 MNHEY and CDR2 SVGAGI. CDR3 length equals 18 residues. J was trimmed by 11 bases and V by 2 bases; bases with no gene match: 17. In nucleotides, the CDR3 is TGTGCCAGCAGTTACCCGTACTCCGGGACAGGAAAGATCGCACCCCTCCACTTT. This sequence encodes CASSYPYSGTGKIAPLHF.

For this clonotype: Since no conserved phenylalanine or tryptophan closes the CDR3, a read error is the likely cause. The chain joins TRBV20-1 to TRBJ2-3; D remains ambiguous. Germline values: CDR1 DFQATT, CDR2 SNEGSKA (reference sequence). The CDR3 has 16 amino acids. V was clipped by 6 bases and J by 2 bases, with 21 bases between them. The CDR3 bases are TGCAGTGCCCCCAGAGAAAATGATCACTTCACAGATACGCAGTATTTG. Encoded protein: CSAPRENDHFTDTQYL.

CDR3 sequence (DNA): TGCGCCAGCAGCTGGGGGTTGCTTAGGCATGAGCAGTACTTC. Its protein is CASSWGLLRHEQYF. V and J are TRBV5-1 and TRBJ2-7; D is perhaps TRBD1 or TRBD2 (5 bases each). The CDR3 covers 14 residues. Trimming removed 3 bases at V and 7 bases at J, with 17 bases between. The germline V gene has CDR1 SGHRS and CDR2 YFSETQ.

This clonotype has only a few counts. V gene TRBV30 combines with J gene TRBJ2-1; 8 positions agree with TRBD2. CDR3 length: 15 residues. V lost 6 bases, J lost 7 bases, and 14 bases stayed unmatched. The germline gives CDR1 GTSNPN, CDR2 SVGIG (reference sequence). CDR3 sequence (DNA): TGTGCCTGCCCCTGGACTAGCAAGAACGTGAATGAGCAGTTCTTC. It yields the protein CACPWTSKNVNEQFF.

This clonotype showed up many times. The V call is TRBV5-1, the J call TRBJ2-1; TRBD2 aligns across 7 bases. With 0 bases clipped from V and 3 bases from J, the junction kept 9 bases outside the gene matches. This CDR3 has 17 amino acids. The V gene's germline CDR1 is SGHRS and CDR2 YFSETQ. The CDR3 protein is CASSLGSGGGSYNEQFF. The CDR3 DNA follows: TGCGCCAGCAGCTTGGGGTCGGGCGGCGGGAGCTACAATGAGCAGTTCTTC.

This clonotype was detected ten times or more. The chain links TRBV20-1 to TRBJ1-5; D might be TRBD1 (5 bases). V was trimmed by 5 bases and J by 2 bases, leaving 10 bases between them. Germline lookup yields CDR1 DFQATT and CDR2 SNEGSKA (reference sequence). This CDR3 is 13 amino acids long. The CDR3 spells CSAGREGNQPQHF. CDR3 coding DNA: TGCAGTGCTGGCAGGGAGGGCAATCAGCCCCAGCATTTT.

This clonotype was detected many times. The rearrangement links TRBV11-2 to TRBJ2-5; 8 bases map to TRBD1. CDR3 length: 13 residues. V lost 4 bases to trimming and J lost 3 bases; unmatched junction nucleotides: 1. Germline-derived CDR1 and CDR2 are SGHAT and FQNNGV. The CDR3 region has the DNA TGTGCCAGCAGCTCGGACAGGGAAGAGACCCAGTACTTC. This gives the protein CASSSDREETQYF.

This clonotype was counted ten times or more. V usage is TRBV5-1 and J usage is TRBJ2-5, with TRBD1 matching over 12 bases. CDR3 length equals 16 residues. Germline assignment: CDR1 SGHRS and CDR2 YFSETQ. The ends lost 4 bases at V and 2 bases at J; junction bases unmatched: 6. CDR3 nucleotides: TGCGCCAGCAGCCTGGGACAGGGGGCCCTTCAAGAGACCCAGTACTTC. This translates into CASSLGQGALQETQYF.

The chain joins TRBV6-6 to TRBJ1-1; D is ambiguous. Germline loops: CDR1 MNHNY, CDR2 SVGAGI (reference sequence). The CDR3 contains 12 residues. The V end lost 2 bases, the J end lost 6 bases, and 7 bases lay between the germline ends. The chain's CDR3 is CASSYRQPEAFF. In DNA, the CDR3 is TGTGCCAGCAGTTACCGGCAGCCTGAAGCTTTCTTT.

This clonotype was seen repeatedly, ten times or more. This chain connects TRBV20-1 to TRBJ2-1; possibly TRBD1 for D (5 bases). The CDR3 runs 15 residues. Trimming removed 5 bases at V and 0 bases at J, with 14 bases between. Per germline, CDR1 DFQATT and CDR2 SNEGSKA (reference sequence). The CDR3 bases are TGCAGTGCTGAAGGGGATGACGGCTCCTACAATGAGCAGTTCTTC. Its protein product is CSAEGDDGSYNEQFF.

Comment on this clonotype: This sequence may be a read error, since a much larger clone differs from it by one base. The chain uses TRBV10-3 and TRBJ1-2; 10 positions match TRBD1. The trim removed 11 bases at V and 7 bases at J, leaving 10 bases unmatched. This CDR3 contains 13 residues. Germline V lookup: CDR1 ENHRY, CDR2 SYGVKD. The CDR3 coding sequence is TGTGCCGTCGGAGACAGGGGGCGCGGTGGCTACACCTTC. This codes for CAVGDRGRGGYTF.

Remarks on this clonotype: This sequence may be a read error, since a much larger clone differs from it by one base. The rearrangement uses TRBV2 and TRBJ2-7, with 7 bases lining up with TRBD2. The CDR3 has 14 residues. The germline V gene encodes CDR1 SNHLY and CDR2 FYNNEI. The chain's CDR3 is CANSFGLVVYEQYF. CDR3 nucleotides: TGTGCCAACAGTTTCGGACTAGTAGTCTACGAGCAGTACTTC. Full variable domain (remainder filled in from reference TRBV2 and TRBJ2-7): EPEVTQTPSHQVTQMGQEVILRCVPISNHLYFYWYRQILGQKVEFLVSFYNNEISEKSEIFDDQFSVERPDGSNFTLKIRSTKLEDSAMYFCANSFGLVVYEQYFGPGTRLTVT.